Listed below are T cell receptor beta chains from one sample, sequenced in a study of T-cell memory formation after mild COVID-19. MiXCR, run by TCRdb on the 5' RACE reads, gives a single entry per CDR3 protein. This sample has 40,000 to 60,000 distinct CDR3 sequences, with less than 15% found just once. Sequenced sample: PBMCs or a T cell subset sorted from them (not recorded which). These receptors originate from a man aged 18 to 29 who had mild COVID-19 (a few samples of this study predate the infection). Cell type and time point are not known. Both conserved end residues are part of each CDR3. D genes are given only for firm matches. The size entry is marked missing in some rows and otherwise reads once, few, many or a size class.

v_call: TRBV5-5; j_call: TRBJ2-2; clone_size: few; d_call: TRBD2; cdr3_aa: CASSFSGGHGELFF; cdr3_nt: TGTGCCAGCAGTTTTAGCGGGGGGCACGGGGAGCTGTTTTTT
v_call: TRBV6-1; j_call: TRBJ1-1; clone_size: few; d_call: -; cdr3_aa: CASSEPYTEAFF; cdr3_nt: TGTGCCAGCAGTGAACCCTACACTGAAGCTTTCTTT
v_call: TRBV7-2; j_call: TRBJ2-3; clone_size: many; d_call: -; cdr3_aa: CASSLDGTLDTQYF; cdr3_nt: TGTGCCAGCAGTCTGGACGGGACCCTTGATACGCAGTATTTT
v_call: TRBV20-1; j_call: TRBJ2-5; clone_size: -; d_call: -; cdr3_aa: CSVGVVAQYF; cdr3_nt: TGCAGTGTAGGGGTTGTGGCCCAGTACTTC
v_call: TRBV5-1; j_call: TRBJ2-1; clone_size: -; d_call: TRBD1; cdr3_aa: CASSLGQGSPNEQFF; cdr3_nt: TGCGCCAGCAGCTTGGGACAGGGCTCCCCCAATGAGCAGTTCTTC
v_call: TRBV2; j_call: TRBJ2-1; clone_size: few; d_call: TRBD2; cdr3_aa: CASSSTSGGSNEQFF; cdr3_nt: TGTGCCAGCAGTTCGACTAGCGGGGGATCTAATGAGCAGTTCTTC
v_call: TRBV28; j_call: TRBJ1-2; clone_size: few; d_call: -; cdr3_aa: CASSLLGTANYGYTF; cdr3_nt: TGTGCCAGCAGCTTACTTGGGACTGCGAACTATGGCTACACCTTC
v_call: TRBV5-1; j_call: TRBJ2-5; clone_size: -; d_call: -; cdr3_aa: CASSGGEETQYF; cdr3_nt: TGCGCCAGCAGCGGGGGAGAAGAGACCCAGTACTTC
v_call: TRBV20-1; j_call: TRBJ1-2; clone_size: few; d_call: -; cdr3_aa: CSARLPRPGYTF; cdr3_nt: TGCAGTGCTAGATTGCCCCGCCCCGGCTACACCTTC
v_call: TRBV5-1; j_call: TRBJ2-4; clone_size: many; d_call: -; cdr3_aa: CASSSRWGVQYF; cdr3_nt: TGCGCCAGCAGCTCCCGGTGGGGAGTTCAGTACTTC
v_call: TRBV2; j_call: TRBJ1-5; clone_size: few; d_call: -; cdr3_aa: CASKKGVASNQPQHF; cdr3_nt: TGTGCCAGCAAAAAGGGGGTGGCGAGCAATCAGCCCCAGCATTTT
v_call: TRBV28; j_call: TRBJ2-1; clone_size: few; d_call: -; cdr3_aa: CASKDRTYYNEQFF; cdr3_nt: TGTGCCAGCAAAGACAGAACCTACTACAATGAGCAGTTCTTC
v_call: TRBV9; j_call: TRBJ2-3; clone_size: few; d_call: TRBD2; cdr3_aa: CASSVLTGGTDTQYF; cdr3_nt: TGTGCCAGCAGCGTACTGACCGGGGGGACAGATACGCAGTATTTT
v_call: TRBV7-9; j_call: TRBJ2-3; clone_size: -; d_call: TRBD2; cdr3_aa: CAGSVAGTNTQYF; cdr3_nt: TGTGCCGGGTCGGTAGCGGGGACGAATACGCAGTATTTT
v_call: TRBV4-1; j_call: TRBJ1-1; clone_size: -; d_call: -; cdr3_aa: CASSQGEGDMNTEAFF; cdr3_nt: TGCGCCAGCAGCCAAGGCGAGGGGGACATGAACACTGAAGCTTTCTTT
v_call: TRBV4-3; j_call: TRBJ2-4; clone_size: few; d_call: TRBD1; cdr3_aa: CASSQEPGGAKNIQYF; cdr3_nt: TGCGCCAGCAGCCAAGAACCAGGGGGCGCCAAAAACATTCAGTACTTC
v_call: TRBV4-3; j_call: TRBJ1-4; clone_size: -; d_call: TRBD1; cdr3_aa: CASSQHRGTNEKLFF; cdr3_nt: TGCGCCAGCAGCCAGCACAGGGGGACTAATGAAAAACTGTTTTTT
v_call: TRBV5-1; j_call: TRBJ2-1; clone_size: few; d_call: TRBD1; cdr3_aa: CASSLFDRGDEQFF; cdr3_nt: TGCGCCAGCAGCCTCTTCGACAGGGGAGATGAGCAGTTCTTC
v_call: TRBV7-2; j_call: TRBJ1-4; clone_size: few; d_call: -; cdr3_aa: CASSGYGSTNEKLFF; cdr3_nt: TGTGCCAGCAGCGGATACGGATCAACTAATGAAAAACTGTTTTTT
v_call: TRBV2; j_call: TRBJ2-5; clone_size: -; d_call: -; cdr3_aa: CASSEGEVPPTQYF; cdr3_nt: TGTGCCAGCAGTGAAGGGGAGGTGCCGCCGACCCAGTACTTC
v_call: TRBV12-3/TRBV12-4; j_call: TRBJ2-1; clone_size: many; d_call: -; cdr3_aa: CASSFFGSNNEQFF; cdr3_nt: TGTGCCAGCAGTTTCTTCGGCAGTAACAATGAGCAGTTCTTC
v_call: TRBV5-1; j_call: TRBJ2-2; clone_size: many; d_call: -; cdr3_aa: CASSSATGDTGELFF; cdr3_nt: TGCGCCAGCAGTTCCGCAACAGGAGACACCGGGGAGCTGTTTTTT
v_call: TRBV27; j_call: TRBJ2-5; clone_size: many; d_call: -; cdr3_aa: CASSFQGRETQYF; cdr3_nt: TGTGCCAGCAGTTTTCAGGGGAGAGAGACCCAGTACTTC
v_call: TRBV6-5; j_call: TRBJ1-5; clone_size: many; d_call: TRBD1; cdr3_aa: CASRSRDSRGFSSNQPQHF; cdr3_nt: TGTGCCAGCAGGTCCCGGGACAGCCGTGGATTTTCCAGCAATCAGCCCCAGCATTTT
v_call: TRBV20-1; j_call: TRBJ2-5; clone_size: few; d_call: -; cdr3_aa: CSARGTRTRGMETQYF; cdr3_nt: TGCAGTGCTAGAGGCACTCGCACTAGGGGGATGGAGACCCAGTACTTC
v_call: TRBV10-3; j_call: TRBJ2-1; clone_size: -; d_call: -; cdr3_aa: CAISSGVSEQFF; cdr3_nt: TGTGCCATCAGCTCAGGGGTATCTGAGCAGTTCTTC
v_call: TRBV20-1; j_call: TRBJ2-7; clone_size: -; d_call: TRBD2; cdr3_aa: CSAPGRLAQGNEQYF; cdr3_nt: TGCAGTGCTCCAGGGAGACTAGCGCAGGGTAACGAGCAGTACTTC
v_call: TRBV27; j_call: TRBJ2-5; clone_size: -; d_call: -; cdr3_aa: CASSLITEGGETQYF; cdr3_nt: TGTGCCAGCAGTTTAATCACAGAAGGAGGAGAGACCCAGTACTTC
v_call: TRBV27; j_call: TRBJ2-2; clone_size: few; d_call: -; cdr3_aa: CASSLLSGRGYWGNTGELFF; cdr3_nt: TGTGCCAGCAGTTTATTGAGTGGCAGGGGCTACTGGGGGAACACCGGGGAGCTGTTTTTT
v_call: TRBV20-1; j_call: TRBJ2-7; clone_size: few; d_call: TRBD1; cdr3_aa: CSARAIRDRGYEQYF; cdr3_nt: TGCAGTGCTAGAGCGATACGGGACAGGGGATACGAGCAGTACTTC
v_call: TRBV7-2; j_call: TRBJ1-2; clone_size: -; d_call: TRBD1; cdr3_aa: CASSSQTGGLWGYTF; cdr3_nt: TGTGCCAGCAGCTCTCAGACAGGGGGATTGTGGGGCTACACCTTC
v_call: TRBV7-2; j_call: TRBJ1-5; clone_size: many; d_call: -; cdr3_aa: CASSLYGADQPQHF; cdr3_nt: TGTGCCAGCAGCTTATACGGGGCGGATCAGCCCCAGCATTTT
v_call: TRBV2; j_call: TRBJ2-2; clone_size: few; d_call: TRBD1; cdr3_aa: CASSLTGRSGELFF; cdr3_nt: TGTGCCAGCAGTCTGACAGGGCGGAGCGGGGAGCTGTTTTTT
v_call: TRBV10-3; j_call: TRBJ2-3; clone_size: many; d_call: -; cdr3_aa: CAISERAARGSDTQYF; cdr3_nt: TGTGCCATCAGTGAGAGGGCCGCCCGAGGGTCAGATACGCAGTATTTT
v_call: TRBV10-3; j_call: TRBJ2-7; clone_size: many; d_call: -; cdr3_aa: CAISEVRAYEQYF; cdr3_nt: TGTGCCATCAGTGAGGTCAGGGCCTACGAGCAGTACTTC
v_call: TRBV18; j_call: TRBJ2-5; clone_size: -; d_call: -; cdr3_aa: CASSPRDRQETQYF; cdr3_nt: TGTGCCAGCTCACCTCGCGACAGGCAAGAGACCCAGTACTTC
v_call: TRBV24-1; j_call: TRBJ2-1; clone_size: many; d_call: TRBD1; cdr3_aa: CATSRDRGFDEQFF; cdr3_nt: TGTGCCACCAGCAGGGACAGGGGATTTGATGAGCAGTTCTTC
v_call: TRBV6-6; j_call: TRBJ2-7; clone_size: few; d_call: -; cdr3_aa: CASKRQGSSYEQYF; cdr3_nt: TGTGCCAGCAAAAGGCAGGGGAGTTCCTACGAGCAGTACTTC
v_call: TRBV7-9; j_call: TRBJ1-4; clone_size: few; d_call: TRBD1; cdr3_aa: CASSSYGQGHEKLFF; cdr3_nt: TGTGCCAGCAGCTCGTACGGACAGGGACATGAAAAACTGTTTTTT
v_call: TRBV6-6; j_call: TRBJ2-3; clone_size: -; d_call: TRBD2; cdr3_aa: CASSPRTSTYTDTQYF; cdr3_nt: TGTGCCAGCAGTCCCAGGACTAGCACATACACAGATACGCAGTATTTT
v_call: TRBV29-1; j_call: TRBJ2-1; clone_size: many; d_call: -; cdr3_aa: CSAEFRDNEQFF; cdr3_nt: TGCAGTGCCGAGTTCCGGGACAATGAGCAGTTCTTC
v_call: TRBV6-6; j_call: TRBJ2-2; clone_size: few; d_call: -; cdr3_aa: CASSALRDTGELFF; cdr3_nt: TGTGCCAGCTCTGCGCTAAGAGACACCGGGGAGCTGTTTTTT
v_call: TRBV30; j_call: TRBJ2-6; clone_size: many; d_call: -; cdr3_aa: CAWGLTGGANVLTF; cdr3_nt: TGTGCCTGGGGGCTTACCGGGGGGGCCAACGTCCTGACTTTC
v_call: TRBV7-2; j_call: TRBJ2-2; clone_size: few; d_call: TRBD1; cdr3_aa: CASSLGPGQGNTGELFF; cdr3_nt: TGTGCCAGCAGCTTAGGTCCGGGACAGGGAAACACCGGGGAGCTGTTTTTT
v_call: TRBV5-1; j_call: TRBJ1-6; clone_size: many; d_call: -; cdr3_aa: CASSLDQGSPNSPLHF; cdr3_nt: TGCGCCAGCAGCTTGGATCAGGGGTCGCCTAATTCACCCCTCCACTTT
v_call: TRBV6-6; j_call: TRBJ2-1; clone_size: -; d_call: -; cdr3_aa: CASRMFVGSSYNEQFF; cdr3_nt: TGTGCCAGCAGGATGTTCGTGGGGAGCTCCTACAATGAGCAGTTCTTC
v_call: TRBV5-1; j_call: TRBJ2-7; clone_size: few; d_call: TRBD2; cdr3_aa: CASSLRSSGTSRPYEQYF; cdr3_nt: TGCGCCAGCAGCTTGAGATCTTCAGGGACTAGCAGGCCCTACGAGCAGTACTTC
v_call: TRBV20-1; j_call: TRBJ1-2; clone_size: -; d_call: -; cdr3_aa: CSARWRGGYGYTF; cdr3_nt: TGCAGTGCTAGGTGGCGGGGTGGATATGGCTACACCTTC
v_call: TRBV7-9; j_call: TRBJ2-1; clone_size: many; d_call: -; cdr3_aa: CASSRGPQGRRNEQFF; cdr3_nt: TGTGCCAGCAGCAGGGGCCCCCAGGGACGTCGGAATGAGCAGTTCTTC
v_call: TRBV25-1; j_call: TRBJ2-1; clone_size: -; d_call: -; cdr3_aa: CASVMRVNYNEQFF; cdr3_nt: TGTGCCAGCGTGATGAGGGTTAACTACAATGAGCAGTTCTTC
v_call: TRBV7-3; j_call: TRBJ1-1; clone_size: few; d_call: -; cdr3_aa: CASSLGVSGPGGTEAFF; cdr3_nt: TGTGCCAGCAGCTTAGGGGTGTCAGGTCCTGGAGGGACTGAAGCTTTCTTT
v_call: TRBV4-3; j_call: TRBJ2-3; clone_size: -; d_call: -; cdr3_aa: CASSQAGKNTQYF; cdr3_nt: TGCGCCAGCAGCCAAGCGGGGAAGAATACGCAGTATTTT
v_call: TRBV29-1; j_call: TRBJ1-2; clone_size: -; d_call: -; cdr3_aa: CSVATSQWGASYGYTF; cdr3_nt: TGCAGCGTTGCTACATCGCAATGGGGGGCCTCCTATGGCTACACCTTC
v_call: TRBV5-1; j_call: TRBJ2-6; clone_size: few; d_call: -; cdr3_aa: CASSLPGTSGANVLTF; cdr3_nt: TGCGCCAGCAGCTTGCCAGGGACCTCTGGGGCCAACGTCCTGACTTTC
v_call: TRBV6-1; j_call: TRBJ2-7; clone_size: -; d_call: -; cdr3_aa: CANLRDGTYEQYF; cdr3_nt: TGTGCCAATCTCCGGGACGGGACCTACGAGCAGTACTTC
v_call: TRBV18; j_call: TRBJ1-2; clone_size: few; d_call: -; cdr3_aa: CASSEGRSGGRYGYTF; cdr3_nt: TGTGCCAGCTCAGAGGGACGGAGTGGAGGGCGCTATGGCTACACCTTC
v_call: TRBV5-1; j_call: TRBJ2-1; clone_size: -; d_call: TRBD2; cdr3_aa: CASSSIGPPGGEQFF; cdr3_nt: TGCGCCAGCAGCTCGATAGGACCGCCGGGGGGTGAGCAGTTCTTC